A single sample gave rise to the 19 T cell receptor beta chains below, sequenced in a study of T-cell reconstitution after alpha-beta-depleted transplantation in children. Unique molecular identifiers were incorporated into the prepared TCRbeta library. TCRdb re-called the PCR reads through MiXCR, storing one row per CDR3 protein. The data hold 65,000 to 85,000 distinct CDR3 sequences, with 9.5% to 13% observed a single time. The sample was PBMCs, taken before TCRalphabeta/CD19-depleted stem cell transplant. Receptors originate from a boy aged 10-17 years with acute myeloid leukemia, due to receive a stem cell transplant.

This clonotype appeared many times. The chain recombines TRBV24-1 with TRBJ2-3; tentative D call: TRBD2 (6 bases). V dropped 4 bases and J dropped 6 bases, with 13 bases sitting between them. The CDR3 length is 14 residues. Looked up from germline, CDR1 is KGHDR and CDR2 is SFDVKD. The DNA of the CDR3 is TGTGCCACCAGTGACGCGGGGCCCAGGGATACGCAGTATTTT. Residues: CATSDAGPRDTQYF.

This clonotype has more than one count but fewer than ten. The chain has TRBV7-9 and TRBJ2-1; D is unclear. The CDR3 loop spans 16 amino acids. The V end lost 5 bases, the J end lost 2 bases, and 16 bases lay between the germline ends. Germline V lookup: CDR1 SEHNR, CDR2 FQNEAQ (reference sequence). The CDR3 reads CASSPTTDVAYNEQFF. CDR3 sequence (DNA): TGTGCCAGCAGCCCTACTACCGACGTGGCCTACAATGAGCAGTTCTTC.

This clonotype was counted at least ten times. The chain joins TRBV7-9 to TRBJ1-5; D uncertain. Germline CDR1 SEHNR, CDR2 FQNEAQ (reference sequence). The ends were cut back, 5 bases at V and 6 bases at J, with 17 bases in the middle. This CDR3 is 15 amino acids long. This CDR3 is CASSANQRGAQPQHF. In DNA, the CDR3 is TGTGCCAGCAGCGCAAACCAACGGGGAGCTCAGCCCCAGCATTTT.

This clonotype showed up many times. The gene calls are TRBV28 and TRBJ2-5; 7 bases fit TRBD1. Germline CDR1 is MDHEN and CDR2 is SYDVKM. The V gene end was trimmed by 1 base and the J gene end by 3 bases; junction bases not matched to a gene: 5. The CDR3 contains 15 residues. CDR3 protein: CASSLFVDREETQYF. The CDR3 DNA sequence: TGTGCCAGCAGTTTATTCGTAGACAGGGAAGAGACCCAGTACTTC.

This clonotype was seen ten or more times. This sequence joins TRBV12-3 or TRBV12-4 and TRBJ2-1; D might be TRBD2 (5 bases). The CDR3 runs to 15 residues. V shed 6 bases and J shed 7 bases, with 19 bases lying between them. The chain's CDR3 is CASRPLADASNEQFF. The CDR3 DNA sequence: TGTGCCAGCAGGCCCCTAGCTGATGCGTCTAATGAGCAGTTCTTC.

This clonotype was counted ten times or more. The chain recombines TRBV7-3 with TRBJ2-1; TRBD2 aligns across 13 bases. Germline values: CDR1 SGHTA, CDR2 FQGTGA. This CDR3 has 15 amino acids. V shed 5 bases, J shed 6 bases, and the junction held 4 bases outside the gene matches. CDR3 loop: CASSRTSGRGNEQFF. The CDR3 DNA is TGTGCCAGCAGCCGGACTAGCGGGAGAGGCAATGAGCAGTTCTTC.

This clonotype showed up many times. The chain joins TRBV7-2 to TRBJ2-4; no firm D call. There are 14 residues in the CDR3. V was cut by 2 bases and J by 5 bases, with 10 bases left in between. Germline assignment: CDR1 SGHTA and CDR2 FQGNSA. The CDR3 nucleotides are TGTGCCAGCAGCTTATGGGCAGAGGAAAACATTCAGTACTTC. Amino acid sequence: CASSLWAEENIQYF.

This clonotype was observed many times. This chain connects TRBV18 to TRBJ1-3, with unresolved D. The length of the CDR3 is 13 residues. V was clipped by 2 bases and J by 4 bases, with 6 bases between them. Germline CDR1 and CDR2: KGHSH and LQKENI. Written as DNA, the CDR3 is TGTGCCAGCTCACCAGCGTTCGGAAACACCATATATTTT. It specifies CASSPAFGNTIYF.

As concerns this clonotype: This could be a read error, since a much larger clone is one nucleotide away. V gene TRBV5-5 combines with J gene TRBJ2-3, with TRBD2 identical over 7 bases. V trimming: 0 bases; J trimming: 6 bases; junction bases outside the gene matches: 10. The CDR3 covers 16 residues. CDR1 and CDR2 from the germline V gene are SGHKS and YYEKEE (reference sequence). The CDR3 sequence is CASSLGMAGECDTQYF. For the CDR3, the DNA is TGTGCCAGCAGCTTGGGTATGGCGGGAGAGTGTGATACGCAGTATTTT.

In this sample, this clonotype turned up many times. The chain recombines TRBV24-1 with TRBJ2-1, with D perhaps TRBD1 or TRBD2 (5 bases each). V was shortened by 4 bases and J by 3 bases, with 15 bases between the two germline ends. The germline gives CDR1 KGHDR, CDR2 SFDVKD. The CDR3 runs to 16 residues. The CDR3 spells CATSDLSSGHYNEQFF. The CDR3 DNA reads TGTGCCACCAGTGACCTATCCTCGGGGCACTACAATGAGCAGTTCTTC.

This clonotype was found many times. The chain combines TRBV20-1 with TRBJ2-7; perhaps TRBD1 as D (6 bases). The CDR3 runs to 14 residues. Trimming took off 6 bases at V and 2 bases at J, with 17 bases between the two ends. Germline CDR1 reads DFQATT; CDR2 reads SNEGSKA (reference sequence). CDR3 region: CSALRGWTPYEQYF. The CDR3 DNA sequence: TGCAGTGCCCTGAGGGGGTGGACCCCCTACGAGCAGTACTTC.

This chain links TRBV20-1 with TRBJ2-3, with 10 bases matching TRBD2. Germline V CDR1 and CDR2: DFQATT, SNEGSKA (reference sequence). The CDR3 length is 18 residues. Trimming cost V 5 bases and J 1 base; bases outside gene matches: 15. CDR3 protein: CSALSLAGNSSGTDTQYF. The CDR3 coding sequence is TGCAGTGCTCTATCACTAGCGGGAAATTCTAGTGGCACAGATACGCAGTATTTT.

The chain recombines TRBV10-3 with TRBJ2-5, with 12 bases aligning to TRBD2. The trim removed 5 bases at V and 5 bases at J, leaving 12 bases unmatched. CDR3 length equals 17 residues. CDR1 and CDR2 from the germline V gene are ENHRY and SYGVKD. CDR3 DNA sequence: TGTGCCATCAGTCAAGCCCAGACTAGCGGGGGAGAGGAGACCCAGTACTTC. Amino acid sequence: CAISQAQTSGGEETQYF.

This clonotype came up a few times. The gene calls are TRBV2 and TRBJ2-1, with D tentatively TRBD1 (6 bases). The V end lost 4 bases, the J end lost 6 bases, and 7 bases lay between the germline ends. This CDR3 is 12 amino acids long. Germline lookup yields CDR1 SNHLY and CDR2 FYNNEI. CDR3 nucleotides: TGTGCCAGCAGTGGGGACACCAATGAGCAGTTCTTC. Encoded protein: CASSGDTNEQFF.

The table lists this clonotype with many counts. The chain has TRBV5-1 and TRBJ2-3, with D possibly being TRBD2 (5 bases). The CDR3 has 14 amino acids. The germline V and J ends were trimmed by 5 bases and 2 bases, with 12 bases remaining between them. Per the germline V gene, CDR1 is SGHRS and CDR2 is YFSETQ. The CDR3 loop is CASSEGGSTDTQYF. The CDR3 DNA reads TGCGCCAGCAGTGAGGGCGGGTCCACAGATACGCAGTATTTT.

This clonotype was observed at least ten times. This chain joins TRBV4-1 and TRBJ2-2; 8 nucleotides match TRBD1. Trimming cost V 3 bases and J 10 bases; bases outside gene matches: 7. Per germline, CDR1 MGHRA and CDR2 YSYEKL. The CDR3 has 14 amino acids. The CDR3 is CASSQDRVLAELFF. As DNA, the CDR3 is TGCGCCAGCAGCCAGGACAGGGTACTTGCGGAGCTGTTTTTT.

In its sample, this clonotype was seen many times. CDR3 nucleotides: TGTGCCATCAGGGACACAGGGGGGGTCTACAATGAGCAGTTCTTC. Translation: CAIRDTGGVYNEQFF. The genes are TRBV10-3 and TRBJ2-1; D is perhaps TRBD1 (8 bases). Germline loops: CDR1 ENHRY, CDR2 SYGVKD. The CDR3 spans 15 residues. The ends were cut back, 6 bases at V and 3 bases at J, with 15 bases in the middle.

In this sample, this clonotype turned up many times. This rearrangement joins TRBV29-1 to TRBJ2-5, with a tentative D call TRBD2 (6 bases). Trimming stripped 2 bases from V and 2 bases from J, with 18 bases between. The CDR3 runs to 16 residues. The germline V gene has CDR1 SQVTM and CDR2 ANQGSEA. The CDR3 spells CSVERLDGPTQETQYF. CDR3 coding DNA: TGCAGCGTTGAACGACTAGACGGGCCAACGCAAGAGACCCAGTACTTC.

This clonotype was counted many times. The CDR3 here is CASSDPGAPYEQYF. The CDR3 bases are TGCGCCAGCAGCGACCCGGGGGCCCCCTACGAGCAGTACTTC. The chain uses TRBV5-1 and TRBJ2-7, with D perhaps TRBD1 or TRBD2 (6 bases each). V was trimmed by 4 bases and J by 2 bases, leaving 13 bases between them. The germline V gene has CDR1 SGHRS and CDR2 YFSETQ. The CDR3 spans 14 residues. The full variable domain, its missing parts supplied by reference TRBV5-1 and TRBJ2-7, is KAGVTQTPRYLIKTRGQQVTLSCSPISGHRSVSWYQQTPGQGLQFLFEYFSETQRNKGNFPGRFSGRQFSNSRSEMNVSTLELGDSALYLCASSDPGAPYEQYFGPGTRLTVT.